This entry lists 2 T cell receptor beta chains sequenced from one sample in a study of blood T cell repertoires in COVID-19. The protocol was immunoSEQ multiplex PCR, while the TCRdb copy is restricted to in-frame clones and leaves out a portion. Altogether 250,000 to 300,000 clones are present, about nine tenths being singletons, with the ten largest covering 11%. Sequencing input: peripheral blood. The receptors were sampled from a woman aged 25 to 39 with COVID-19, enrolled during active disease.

The CDR3 nucleotides are TGCGCCAGCAGTGGTAGGGGGCGAGTGTACACTGAAGCTTTCTTT. This translates into CASSGRGRVYTEAFF. This chain connects TRBV10-2 to TRBJ1-1; TRBD1 matches 7 bases. The CDR3 length is 15 residues. The germline CDR1 and CDR2 sequences are WSHSY and SAAADI. V lost 4 bases and J lost 3; bases outside the gene matches: 8.

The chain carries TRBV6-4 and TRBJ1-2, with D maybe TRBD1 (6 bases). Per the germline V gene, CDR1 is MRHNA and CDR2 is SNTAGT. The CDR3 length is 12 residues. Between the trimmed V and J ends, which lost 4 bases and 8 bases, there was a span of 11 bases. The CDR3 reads CASSARGYGYTF. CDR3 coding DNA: TGTGCCAGCAGTGCCAGGGGCTACGGCTACACCTTC.